One and the same sample provided the 21 T cell receptor beta chains below, sequenced in a study of shared clonotypes between healthy human individuals. Here immunoSEQ multiplex PCR was the method, and the copy in TCRdb shows in-frame clones only, minus some. The sample comprises 2 million to 2.5 million clones, roughly 93% of which are singletons, and under 0.45% rests with the top ten. Sample: naive CD4+ T cells from PBMCs. Noted subset: CD45RA+ positively selected. The source of these receptors is a young man in good health. Some clones in this sample may be carry-over from other donors' samples.

This clone showed up just a few times. At the DNA level, this CDR3 is encoded by other sequences in the same sample as well. Here the CDR3 DNA reads TGCGCCAGCAGCTTGGACGGTTACACTGAAGCTTTCTTT. Encoded protein: CASSLDGYTEAFF. J is TRBJ1-1 and V is TRBV5-1, with no clear D. Germline CDR1 and CDR2: SGHRS and YFSETQ. The CDR3 is 13 residues long. Trimming shortened V by 0 bases and J by 3 bases, and 6 bases separated the two germline ends.

This chain links TRBV11-3 with TRBJ2-2; 12 nucleotides line up with TRBD1. The junction had 4 bases not matched to a gene; V was cut back by 5 bases and J by 9 bases. Germline V CDR1 and CDR2: SGHNT, YENEEA. The CDR3 extends over 14 amino acids. The CDR3 protein is CASSRGTGGRELFF. The CDR3 nucleotides read TGTGCCAGCAGCCGGGGGACAGGGGGCAGGGAGCTGTTTTTT.

V and J are TRBV20-1 and TRBJ2-5; either TRBD1 or TRBD2 may supply D (5 bases each). The length of the CDR3 is 11 residues. Germline CDR1 DFQATT, CDR2 SNEGSKA (reference sequence). V shed 8 bases and J shed 2 bases, with 9 bases lying between them. CDR3 in amino acids: CSRDGQETQYF. The DNA of the CDR3 is TGCAGTAGGGACGGGCAAGAGACCCAGTACTTC.

J is TRBJ1-1 and V is TRBV14; D not resolved. The CDR3 sequence is 15 residues long. The germline V gene encodes CDR1 SGHDN and CDR2 FVKESK. Trimming cost V 1 base and J 0 bases, with 9 bases left between them. Written as DNA, the CDR3 is TGTGCCAGCAGCCAAGGGTTTAAGGTGAACACTGAAGCTTTCTTT. Its translation: CASSQGFKVNTEAFF.

The chain employs TRBV28 and TRBJ2-2; 12 bases align to TRBD2. This CDR3 spans 18 amino acids. The ends lost 6 bases at V and 1 base at J; junction bases unmatched: 9. CDR1 and CDR2 (germline): MDHEN, SYDVKM. In DNA form, the CDR3 reads TGTGCCAGCAGGGTCTGGGGACTAGCGGGCAGGAACACCGGGGAGCTGTTTTTT. Amino acids: CASRVWGLAGRNTGELFF.

This chain joins TRBV5-1 and TRBJ2-7; 7 bases are shared with TRBD2. Per germline, CDR1 SGHRS and CDR2 YFSETQ. The CDR3 is 17 amino acids. With V trimmed by 1 base and J by 0 bases, 10 bases remained unmatched. In DNA, the CDR3 is TGCGCCAGCAGCTTGTTAGCTCCTAGCGGAAGCTCCTACGAGCAGTACTTC. Its protein is CASSLLAPSGSSYEQYF.

This clone was detected a few times. The rearrangement uses TRBV7-9 and TRBJ1-5; 10 positions agree with TRBD1. Per germline, CDR1 SEHNR and CDR2 FQNEAQ (reference sequence). The V and J ends lost 5 bases and 5 bases, in that order; junction bases with no gene match: 3. The CDR3 is 14 amino acids. The CDR3 protein is CASSRGTGDQPQHF. CDR3 nucleotides: TGTGCCAGCAGCCGAGGGACAGGGGATCAGCCCCAGCATTTT.

The chain carries TRBV18 and TRBJ1-2; 7 nucleotides agree with TRBD1. The length of the CDR3 is 14 residues. CDR1 and CDR2 from the germline V gene are KGHSH and LQKENI. The V segment lost 2 bases and the J segment 4 bases; nucleotides outside the gene matches: 4. CDR3 DNA: TGTGCCAGCTCACCAGGGACAGACTCCTATGGCTACACCTTC. It is translated as CASSPGTDSYGYTF. The variable domain in full, completed from reference TRBV18 and TRBJ1-2, reads NAGVMQNPRHLVRRRGQEARLRCSPMKGHSHVYWYRQLPEEGLKFMVYLQKENIIDESGMPKERFSAEFPKEGPSILRIQQVVRGDSAAYFCASSPGTDSYGYTFGSGTRLTVV.

Only one count was recorded for this clone. Distinct nucleotide sequences in the sample also encode this CDR3. The chain couples TRBV6-1 to TRBJ1-2; D call uncertain. V was clipped by 6 bases and J by 0 bases, with 11 bases between them. The CDR3 consists of 14 residues. In germline, CDR1 is MNHNS, CDR2 SASEGT. The CDR3 DNA sequence: TGTGCCAGCAGCCCTGGCGGAGCTAACTATGGCTACACCTTC. This gives the protein CASSPGGANYGYTF.

A single count supports this clone. The V and J genes are TRBV4-3 and TRBJ1-1; no clear D. The CDR3 length is 16 residues. CDR1 and CDR2 (germline): LGHNA, YSLEER. V was pared by 0 bases and J by 5 bases, with 16 bases between. The CDR3 sequence: CASSQDRGVFGTEAFF. As DNA, the CDR3 is TGCGCCAGCAGCCAAGATCGAGGCGTATTTGGTACTGAAGCTTTCTTT.

V usage is TRBV6-1 and J usage is TRBJ2-2; no firm D call. The ends were cut back, 6 bases at V and 7 bases at J, with 3 bases in the middle. The CDR3 totals 10 residues. Germline CDR1 reads MNHNS; CDR2 reads SASEGT. The CDR3 nucleotides are TGTGCCAGCAGCGTCGGGGAGCTGTTTTTT. Translated, it gives CASSVGELFF.

The chain combines TRBV28 with TRBJ1-5; D is unresolved. This CDR3 spans 16 amino acids. V was shortened by 6 bases and J by 3 bases, with 18 bases between the two germline ends. Germline values: CDR1 MDHEN, CDR2 SYDVKM. The chain's CDR3 is CASSFILEYDNQPQHF. In nucleotides, the CDR3 is TGTGCCAGCAGCTTTATACTGGAATATGACAATCAGCCCCAGCATTTT.

Notes on this clone: The same CDR3 arises from other DNA sequences in this sample as well. This chain links TRBV5-1 with TRBJ1-1, with a weak D call TRBD1 (6 bases). There are 15 residues in the CDR3. Trimming left V 0 bases short and J 3 bases short, with 12 bases between. CDR1 and CDR2 from the germline V gene are SGHRS and YFSETQ. For the CDR3, the DNA is TGCGCCAGCAGCTTGGCCGGCAGGGGTGACACTGAAGCTTTCTTT. Translated: CASSLAGRGDTEAFF.

This clone has just a few counts. This chain joins TRBV5-5 and TRBJ2-7; 8 bases are a match to TRBD2. V lost 4 bases to trimming and J lost 2 bases; unmatched junction nucleotides: 11. The CDR3 is 16 amino acids. Germline CDR1 SGHKS, CDR2 YYEKEE (reference sequence). CDR3 nucleotides: TGTGCCAGCAGCCCCGGTTTTAGCGGGATCACCTACGAGCAGTACTTC. It translates to CASSPGFSGITYEQYF.

On this clone: A much larger clone sits a single nucleotide away, making a read error possible. This specimen includes other DNA sequences encoding the same CDR3. The chain employs TRBV20-1 and TRBJ1-5, with D possibly TRBD1 on 5 matching bases. The length of the CDR3 is 11 residues. The germline CDR1 and CDR2 sequences are DFQATT and SNEGSKA (reference sequence). V was shortened by 5 bases and J by 5 bases, with 7 bases between the two germline ends. Here the CDR3 reads CSAGGDQPQHF. The CDR3 DNA reads TGCAGTGCTGGGGGGGATCAGCCCCAGCATTTT.

Notes on this clone: Other DNA sequences in this sample translate to the same CDR3. The V and J genes are TRBV7-3 and TRBJ1-1; 8 nucleotides match TRBD1. Germline CDR1 SGHTA, CDR2 FQGTGA. The trim removed 5 bases at V and 3 bases at J, leaving 5 bases unmatched. The CDR3 runs 14 residues. Here the CDR3 reads CASSVQGGYTEAFF. The CDR3 DNA sequence: TGTGCCAGCAGCGTACAGGGGGGTTACACTGAAGCTTTCTTT.

V usage is TRBV27 and J usage is TRBJ1-1, with 7 nucleotides matching TRBD1. Germline trimming cut 2 bases from V and 3 bases from J; bases unmatched to any gene: 3. The CDR3 sequence is 14 residues long. Germline CDR1 MNHEY, CDR2 SMNVEV (reference sequence). The CDR3 region is CASSLRGRDTEAFF. In nucleotides, the CDR3 is TGTGCCAGCAGTTTAAGGGGGCGGGACACTGAAGCTTTCTTT.

This chain joins TRBV7-9 and TRBJ2-2; D might be TRBD1 or TRBD2, each matching 5 bases. This CDR3 has 15 amino acids. The V gene's germline CDR1 is SEHNR and CDR2 FQNEAQ (reference sequence). V was clipped by 7 bases and J by 0 bases, with 12 bases between them. DNA for the CDR3: TGTGCCAGCATATGGGGGTCTTCGAACACCGGGGAGCTGTTTTTT. It codes for CASIWGSSNTGELFF. Combining the CDR3 with reference TRBV7-9 and TRBJ2-2 gives the whole variable domain DTGVSQNPRHKITKRGQNVTFRCDPISEHNRLYWYRQTLGQGPEFLTYFQNEAQLEKSRLLSDRFSAERPKGSFSTLEIQRTEQGDSAMYLCASIWGSSNTGELFFGEGSRLTVL.

CDR3 coding DNA: TGTGCCAGCAGTTCAAGCGAGATCTCCTACAATGAGCAGTTCTTC. Translation gives CASSSSEISYNEQFF. The V and J genes are TRBV6-6 and TRBJ2-1; D remains unclear. The V end lost 4 bases, the J end lost 0 bases, and 10 bases lay between the germline ends. Germline-derived CDR1 and CDR2 are MNHNY and SVGAGI (reference sequence). This CDR3 has 15 amino acids.

The chain carries TRBV30 and TRBJ1-2; TRBD1 might be the D (6 bases). The CDR3 sequence is 12 residues long. Germline assignment: CDR1 GTSNPN and CDR2 SVGIG (reference sequence). Trimming pared 2 bases from V and 3 bases from J, leaving 7 bases between. CDR3 residues: CAWSRQDYGYTF. CDR3 DNA sequence: TGTGCCTGGAGTAGACAGGACTATGGCTACACCTTC.

The genes are TRBV9 and TRBJ1-4, with no clear D. From germline, CDR1 is SGDLS and CDR2 YYNGEE. V was cut by 0 bases and J by 0 bases, with 6 bases left in between. The CDR3 extends over 15 amino acids. The CDR3 region is CASSVESSTNEKLFF. DNA for the CDR3: TGTGCCAGCAGCGTAGAATCTTCAACTAATGAAAAACTGTTTTTT.